What follows are 14 T cell receptor beta chains derived from one specimen sequenced in a study of blood T cell repertoires in COVID-19. Repertoires were generated with immunoSEQ multiplex PCR, while TCRdb's copy carries only in-frame clones and drops some. The table lists approximately 300,000 clones, 90% of them singletons. Specimen: PBMCs or T cells enriched from blood (not recorded which). The receptors here all came from a woman under 30 with acute COVID-19.

This chain joins TRBV29-1 and TRBJ1-1; D gene ambiguous. Germline-derived CDR1 and CDR2 are SQVTM and ANQGSEA. The CDR3 loop spans 13 amino acids. Trimming took 3 bases from V and 1 from J, leaving 9 bases between them. CDR3 DNA: TGCAGCGTTGACGGACTCCCGAACACTGAAGCTTTCTTT. It translates to CSVDGLPNTEAFF.

The rearrangement uses TRBV25-1 and TRBJ2-7; maybe TRBD1 (5 bases). CDR1 and CDR2 from the germline V gene are MGHDK and SYGVNS. This CDR3 spans 14 amino acids. Trimming cost V 8 bases and J 9 bases, with 23 bases left between them. CDR3 sequence (DNA): TGTGCCAGCGTAAAAACAGGCTATCTTACGGGGCAGTACTTC. Translation gives CASVKTGYLTGQYF.

This clone was seen a few times. The rearrangement uses TRBV7-9 and TRBJ1-1; D perhaps matches TRBD1 (5 bases). The V end lost 5 bases, the J end lost 1 base, and 11 bases lay between the germline ends. Germline V lookup: CDR1 SEHNR, CDR2 FQNEAQ (reference sequence). This CDR3 is built from 14 residues. The CDR3 spells CASSPKTANTEAFF. CDR3 bases: TGTGCCAGCAGCCCAAAGACAGCGAACACTGAAGCTTTCTTT.

This rearrangement joins TRBV5-6 to TRBJ2-3, with unresolved D. The germline V gene encodes CDR1 SGHDT and CDR2 YYEEEE. The CDR3 is made up of 12 amino acids. Between the trimmed V and J ends, which lost 1 base and 6 bases, there was a span of 6 bases. The CDR3 region is CASSLIPDTQYF. Here the CDR3 DNA reads TGTGCCAGCAGCTTGATTCCTGATACGCAGTATTTT.

The genes are TRBV18 and TRBJ1-5, with D unclear. Between the trimmed V and J ends, which lost 2 bases and 7 bases, there was a span of 15 bases. Germline CDR1 and CDR2: KGHSH and LQKENI. The CDR3 is 15 amino acids. This chain's CDR3 is CASSPNNGEGQPQHF. The CDR3 DNA reads TGTGCCAGCTCACCAAATAACGGGGAGGGACAGCCCCAGCATTTT.

The rearrangement joins TRBV4-2 to TRBJ2-1; the match to TRBD2 covers 11 bases. The CDR3 consists of 17 residues. V was clipped by 1 base and J by 7 bases; unmatched bases: 9. The germline CDR1 and CDR2 sequences are LGHNA and YNFKEQ. Written as DNA, the CDR3 is TGTGCCAGCAGCCAAGGGGATATAGCGGGAGGGCGGAATGAGCAGTTCTTC. Translated: CASSQGDIAGGRNEQFF.

V and J are TRBV19 and TRBJ1-5; D unresolved. Looked up from germline, CDR1 is LNHDA and CDR2 is SQIVND (reference sequence). CDR3 size: 15 residues. V was pared by 11 bases and J by 1 base, with 18 bases between. The CDR3 DNA is TGTGCCTCTTCAGAGGTGGGTGGGAGCAATCAGCCCCAGCATTTT. Translation gives CASSEVGGSNQPQHF.

This clone was picked up one time. The chain recombines TRBV6-6 with TRBJ2-3, with 11 bases lining up with TRBD2. V lost 6 bases to trimming and J lost 4 bases; unmatched junction nucleotides: 12. The CDR3 has 17 residues. Germline lookup yields CDR1 MNHNY and CDR2 SVGAGI (reference sequence). The CDR3 region has the DNA TGTGCCAGCAGCCGACTCGGGCTAGCGGGAGGAGCAGATACGCAGTATTTT. It codes for CASSRLGLAGGADTQYF.

This chain joins TRBV11-2 and TRBJ2-7; TRBD2 is a possible D gene (6 bases). The CDR3 has 11 amino acids. Germline-derived CDR1 and CDR2 are SGHAT and FQNNGV. V was clipped by 6 bases and J by 6 bases, with 9 bases between them. CDR3 nucleotides: TGTGCCAGCAGATTCGGGGGCGAGCAGTACTTC. Translated: CASRFGGEQYF.

V gene TRBV4-2 combines with J gene TRBJ1-5, with D uncertain. Germline-derived CDR1 and CDR2 are LGHNA and YNFKEQ. Trimming removed 1 base at V and 0 bases at J, with 10 bases between. The CDR3 is 16 residues long. CDR3 loop: CASSQGILDSNQPQHF. DNA for the CDR3: TGTGCCAGCAGCCAAGGCATTTTAGATAGCAATCAGCCCCAGCATTTT.

This chain uses TRBV7-3 with TRBJ1-1; 9 bases are a match to TRBD1. Germline V CDR1 and CDR2: SGHTA, FQGTGA. After removal of 4 bases from V and 2 bases from J, the junction contained 2 bases not matched to a gene. CDR3 length: 14 residues. The CDR3 nucleotides are TGTGCCAGCAGCTCGACAGGGGGAAACACTGAAGCTTTCTTT. This sequence encodes CASSSTGGNTEAFF.

V usage is TRBV6-5 and J usage is TRBJ2-1; tentative D call: TRBD2 (5 bases). V was pared by 2 bases and J by 15 bases, with 14 bases between. The germline gives CDR1 MNHEY, CDR2 SVGAGI. CDR3 size: 12 residues. CDR3 region: CASSYLRGGTFF. CDR3 nucleotides: TGTGCCAGCAGTTACCTCCGCGGAGGCACGTTCTTC.

The rearrangement uses TRBV28 and TRBJ1-5; the D is unclear. There are 12 residues in the CDR3. Trimming took 10 bases from V and 1 from J, leaving 8 bases between them. Germline CDR1 is MDHEN and CDR2 is SYDVKM. The CDR3 region is CAISGSNQPQHF. The CDR3 nucleotides are TGTGCCATCTCCGGGAGCAATCAGCCCCAGCATTTT.

Only one count was recorded for this clone. V and J are TRBV27 and TRBJ2-7, with D maybe TRBD2 (6 bases). Germline loops: CDR1 MNHEY, CDR2 SMNVEV (reference sequence). The CDR3 sequence is 14 residues long. The V end lost 7 bases, the J end lost 5 bases, and 18 bases lay between the germline ends. DNA for the CDR3: TGTGCCAGCACCTTTAGCGGACCTTGGAACGAGCAGTACTTC. This sequence encodes CASTFSGPWNEQYF.